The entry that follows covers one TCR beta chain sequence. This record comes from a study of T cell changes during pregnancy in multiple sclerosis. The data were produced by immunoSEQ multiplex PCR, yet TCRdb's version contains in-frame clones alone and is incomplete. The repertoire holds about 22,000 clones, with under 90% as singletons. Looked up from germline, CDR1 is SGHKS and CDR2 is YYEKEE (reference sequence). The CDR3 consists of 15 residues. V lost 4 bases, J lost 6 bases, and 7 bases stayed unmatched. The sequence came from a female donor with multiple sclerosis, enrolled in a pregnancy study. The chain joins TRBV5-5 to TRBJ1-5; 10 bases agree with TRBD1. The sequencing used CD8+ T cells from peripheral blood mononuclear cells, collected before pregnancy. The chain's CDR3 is CASSPDRGLVQPQHF. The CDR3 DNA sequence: TGTGCCAGCAGCCCGGACAGGGGGTTGGTTCAGCCCCAGCATTTT.